This T cell receptor (beta chain) was recorded in a study of T cells in localized non-small cell lung cancer. Findings and limits, study-wide: There was an association of higher blood T cell density with longer overall survival. Uninvolved adjacent lung showed the highest T cell clonality, exceeding tumor. Sequencing involved a lone tumor region, leaving heterogeneity possible.

The protocol was immunoSEQ multiplex PCR, while the TCRdb copy is restricted to in-frame clones and leaves out a portion. The sample lists 55,000 to 65,000 clones, around 90% seen once, with 22% in the top ten. Turning to this clone: Antigen unknown.

The germline gives CDR1 SGHRS, CDR2 YFSETQ. The CDR3 covers 13 residues. V gave up 1 base and J gave up 6 bases, with 7 bases separating them. This TCR derives from a man aged 40 to 70 with stage I squamous cell lung carcinoma. This sequence joins TRBV5-1 and TRBJ2-2; maybe TRBD1 (6 bases). The material sequenced was peripheral blood, taken before any cancer treatment. CDR3 DNA: TGCGCCAGCAGCTTGAAGGGGGCCGGGGAGCTGTTTTTT. This codes for CASSLKGAGELFF.